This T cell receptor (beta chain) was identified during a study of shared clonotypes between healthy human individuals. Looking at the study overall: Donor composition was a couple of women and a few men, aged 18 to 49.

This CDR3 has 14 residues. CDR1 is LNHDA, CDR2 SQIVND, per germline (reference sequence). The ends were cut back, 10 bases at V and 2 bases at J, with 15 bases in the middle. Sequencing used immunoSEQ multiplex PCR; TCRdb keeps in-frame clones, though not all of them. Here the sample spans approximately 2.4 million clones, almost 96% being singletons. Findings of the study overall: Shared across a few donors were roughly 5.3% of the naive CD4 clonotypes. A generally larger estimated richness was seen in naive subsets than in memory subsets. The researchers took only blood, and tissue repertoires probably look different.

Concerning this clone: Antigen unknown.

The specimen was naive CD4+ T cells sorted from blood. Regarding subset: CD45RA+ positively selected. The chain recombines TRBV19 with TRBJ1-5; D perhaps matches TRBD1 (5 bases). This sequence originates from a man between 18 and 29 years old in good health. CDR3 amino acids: CATSRGSGNQPQHF. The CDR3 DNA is TGTGCCACATCAAGGGGTTCGGGCAATCAGCCCCAGCATTTT.